This T cell receptor (beta chain) is from a study of blood T cells in healthy people across ages. The V end was cut by 6 bases, the J end by 6 bases, with 18 bases between. The CDR3 totals 14 residues. Germline V lookup: CDR1 SGHRS, CDR2 YFSETQ. A sample-barcoded 5' primer and a J-beta primer mix were used in a second PCR of about 7 to 11 cycles. TCRdb re-analysed the 5' RACE reads in MiXCR, keeping a single row per CDR3 protein. The data contain about 930,000 distinct CDR3 sequences, almost 30% of them singletons. The sample was also reused in another study, on T cells of mothers and their children.

The sample taken for sequencing was blood. The V and J genes are TRBV5-1 and TRBJ1-1; tentatively, D is TRBD1 (5 bases). The clonotype comes from a woman aged 40 to 55 in good health. The CDR3 protein is CASTFQGRGAEAFF. CDR3 nucleotides: TGCGCCAGCACCTTCCAAGGGAGAGGGGCTGAAGCTTTCTTT.